A selection of T cell receptor beta chains follows, all from one sample in a study of T cells in localized non-small cell lung cancer. Clones were sequenced by immunoSEQ multiplex PCR, and TCRdb holds only the in-frame ones, with some missing. The sample includes 30,000 to 35,000 clones, 90% to 95% of them seen just once. The input for sequencing was peripheral blood, taken before any cancer treatment. The receptors were sampled from a female donor aged 60 or older with stage I lung adenocarcinoma. The CDR3 runs from the conserved cysteine through the conserved F or W. The D gene is left open where the match is weak. Expanded clones get a size class; other rows say once, few or many, or leave the size out.

clone size	D gene	J gene	V gene	CDR3 DNA	CDR3 protein
.	TRBD2	TRBJ2-2	TRBV27	TGTGCCAGCAGTAAATCGACTAGCGGGGGGCCGGGGACCGGGGAGCTGTTTTTT	CASSKSTSGGPGTGELFF
.	.	TRBJ2-1	TRBV2	TGTGCCAGCAGTGCCTGGGGAGATGACAATGAGCAGTTCTTC	CASSAWGDDNEQFF
.	TRBD1	TRBJ2-2	TRBV11-3	TGTGCCAGCAGCTCCCAGGGGGCCAACACCGGGGAGCTGTTTTTT	CASSSQGANTGELFF
.	.	TRBJ1-5	TRBV27	TGTGCCAGCAGTTTATATCTAGGGGTCGGCAATCAGCCCCAGCATTTT	CASSLYLGVGNQPQHF
.	.	TRBJ1-1	TRBV2	TGTGCCAGCAGTGTCCGGGCCTTGAACACTGAAGCTTTCTTT	CASSVRALNTEAFF
.	TRBD2	TRBJ2-2	TRBV4-2	TGTGCCAGCAGACCCGCGGGGGGCTGGAACACCGGGGAGCTGTTTTTT	CASRPAGGWNTGELFF
once	.	TRBJ1-2	TRBV5-4	TGTGCCAGCAGCTTTGAGGGGACGAACTATGGCTACACCTTC	CASSFEGTNYGYTF
.	.	TRBJ1-5	TRBV9	TGTGCCAGCAGCGTAGACGGGGGCAATCAGCCCCAGCATTTT	CASSVDGGNQPQHF
.	.	TRBJ2-2	TRBV7-2	TGTGCCAGCAGCTTAGCGAGGACCGGGGAGCTGTTTTTT	CASSLARTGELFF
.	.	TRBJ1-5	TRBV7-3	TGTGCCAGCAGCCCGGACCGAGGGCAGCCCCAGCATTTT	CASSPDRGQPQHF
.	TRBD2	TRBJ2-1	TRBV2	TGTGCCAGCAGTGAAGGCGGGGGGCGCATGAGTCTCTTC	CASSEGGGRMSLF
.	TRBD1	TRBJ1-1	TRBV28	TGTGCCAGCAGTTTGGCGACAGGGGGCTTGAACACTGAAGCTTTCTTT	CASSLATGGLNTEAFF
.	TRBD2	TRBJ2-2	TRBV4-2	TGTGCCAGCAGCCAAGATTTACTAGCGGGAGCTGGAGGGAACACCGGGGAGCTGTTTTTT	CASSQDLLAGAGGNTGELFF
.	.	TRBJ1-2	TRBV29-1	TGCAGCACCTCGACTCCTCGGCGTGGCTACACCTTC	CSTSTPRRGYTF
.	TRBD1	TRBJ1-2	TRBV6-5	TGTGCCAGCAGTCGGGACAGGGGAAGGGGCTACACCTTC	CASSRDRGRGYTF
.	.	TRBJ1-2	TRBV7-2	TGTGCCAGCAGCTTAGATTACGGCAGCTATGGCTACACCTTC	CASSLDYGSYGYTF
.	.	TRBJ2-3	TRBV1	TGCACCAGCAGCCAGACACTAGCGGATACGCAGTATTTT	CTSSQTLADTQYF
.	.	TRBJ2-5	TRBV4-3	TGCGCCAGCAGCCCCCAGGGTTTGGGAGAGACCCAGTACTTC	CASSPQGLGETQYF
.	.	TRBJ1-1	TRBV25-1	TGTGCCAGCAACCCGGGGCACCTAATGAACACTGAAGCTTTCTTT	CASNPGHLMNTEAFF
.	.	TRBJ2-1	TRBV9	TGTGCCAGCAGCGTCAGCGATAATGAGCAGTTCTTC	CASSVSDNEQFF
.	.	TRBJ2-1	TRBV5-1	TGCGCCAGCAGCGGAACAGGGGAGGCCTACAATGAGCAGTTCTTC	CASSGTGEAYNEQFF
.	TRBD1	TRBJ1-1	TRBV30	TGTGCCTGGACGGGACAGAATTACGTGAACACTGAAGCTTTCTTT	CAWTGQNYVNTEAFF
.	.	TRBJ1-5	TRBV6-6	TGTGCCAGCACCGGCAGGAATGGCAATCAGCCCCAGCATTTT	CASTGRNGNQPQHF
.	.	TRBJ1-5	TRBV6-5	TGTGCCAGCAGCCTAGGGGGGAGAAGCAATCAGCCCCAGCATTTT	CASSLGGRSNQPQHF
.	.	TRBJ1-4	TRBV4-2	TGTGCCAGCAGCCAAGCTTTGGGGAGGGGTTCTAATGAAAAACTGTTTTTT	CASSQALGRGSNEKLFF
few	.	TRBJ1-2	TRBV2	TGTGCCAGCAGTGAAACTGCCCAGGTCTATGGCTACACCTTC	CASSETAQVYGYTF
.	.	TRBJ2-5	TRBV9	TGTGCCAGCAGCGAGAGCATGGGGGAGACCCAGTACTTC	CASSESMGETQYF